This T cell receptor beta chain was profiled in a study of CD8 T cells in Susac syndrome. Roughly 0.5 to 1 ug RNA was reverse transcribed with random hexamers. The CDR3 of TCR beta was amplified by immunoSEQ multiplex PCR across 54 Vbeta and 13 Jbeta. TCRdb re-called the immunoSEQ multiplex PCR reads through MiXCR, storing one row per CDR3 protein. This table holds about 140,000 distinct CDR3 sequences, roughly 95% found once. Material for sequencing was CD4+ T cells from PBMCs. The source of this sequence is a human donor with multiple sclerosis.

The CDR3: CASSLLSGTQPQHF. The CDR3 DNA follows: TGTGCCAGCAGTTTATTGTCAGGGACTCAGCCCCAGCATTTT. This sequence joins TRBV12-3 or TRBV12-4 and TRBJ1-5, with D perhaps TRBD1 (5 bases). Trimming removed 2 bases from V and 6 bases from J, with 11 bases in between. The CDR3 is made up of 14 amino acids.